Shown below are 30 T cell receptor beta chains from a single sample sequenced in a study of sequential checkpoint blockade in melanoma. Libraries were prepared by immunoSEQ multiplex PCR; TCRdb keeps only in-frame clonotypes and omits some of them. Here the sample spans 2,500 to 3,000 clones, 15% to 20% being singletons. Treatment of the sample: randomized to nivolumab then ipilimumab (arm A) or the reverse (arm B). Material: tumor tissue (inferred from file names), obtained from a patient given nivolumab and ipilimumab in sequence. The receptors were sampled from a human donor with melanoma.

This clone appeared a few times. V and J are TRBV6-8 and TRBJ2-6; D remains unclear. Germline V gives CDR1 MNHGY, CDR2 SAAAGT. This CDR3 is 16 amino acids long. The V end was cut by 6 bases, the J end by 0 bases, with 12 bases between. Here the CDR3 DNA reads TGTGCCAGCAGCCCCTCCTTCACCTCTGGGGCCAACGTCCTGACTTTC. Its protein is CASSPSFTSGANVLTF.

The DNA of the CDR3 is TGTGCCAGTAGCAATTGGGGGACAGGGCAGTTCTTC. Translation: CASSNWGTGQFF. The gene calls are TRBV19 and TRBJ2-1; 8 nucleotides align to TRBD1. Germline CDR1 reads LNHDA; CDR2 reads SQIVND (reference sequence). The trim removed 6 bases at V and 12 bases at J, leaving 7 bases unmatched. The length of the CDR3 is 12 residues.

The chain joins TRBV6-7 to TRBJ1-3; D unresolved. TRBV6-7 is an open reading frame, and its role is uncertain. V was clipped by 2 bases and J by 0 bases, with 8 bases between them. The CDR3 contains 15 residues. The CDR3 bases are TGTGCCAGCAGTTACGGGGTCCTCTCTGGAAACACCATATATTTT. Its translation: CASSYGVLSGNTIYF.

This clone was observed a handful of times. The V call is TRBV11-3, the J call TRBJ2-2; maybe TRBD1 (6 bases). Trimming removed 7 bases at V and 6 bases at J, with 18 bases between. The CDR3 runs 15 residues. Germline loops: CDR1 SGHNT, CDR2 YENEEA. The CDR3 sequence: CASTVGATSAGELFF. The CDR3, as DNA: TGTGCCAGCACCGTGGGGGCCACCAGCGCCGGGGAGCTGTTTTTT.

This clone ranks as medium-sized (0.01 to 0.1%). The genes are TRBV11-3 and TRBJ1-4; D perhaps matches TRBD1 (5 bases). V was clipped by 5 bases and J by 9 bases, with 19 bases between them. Germline-derived CDR1 and CDR2 are SGHNT and YENEEA. The CDR3 is 15 residues long. In DNA form, the CDR3 reads TGTGCCAGCAGCAGGGATGGGCGGGGGGATCAAAAACTGTTTTTT. Its protein product is CASSRDGRGDQKLFF.

This rearrangement joins TRBV19 to TRBJ2-5; unclear D gene. Per the germline V gene, CDR1 is LNHDA and CDR2 is SQIVND (reference sequence). The ends were cut back, 4 bases at V and 1 base at J, with 16 bases in the middle. The CDR3 consists of 16 residues. This CDR3 reads CASSSGLRRGQETQYF. The DNA for the CDR3 is TGTGCCAGTAGTAGCGGTTTGCGGCGTGGCCAAGAGACCCAGTACTTC.

This clone was picked up one time. V is TRBV19 and J is TRBJ1-1; 10 bases align to TRBD1. J was trimmed by 4 bases and V by 5 bases; bases with no gene match: 13. The CDR3 covers 17 residues. Germline V gene data show CDR1 as LNHDA and CDR2 as SQIVND (reference sequence). The CDR3: CASSAGTGAFLGTEAFF. The DNA of the CDR3 is TGTGCCAGTAGTGCCGGGACAGGGGCCTTTTTGGGCACTGAAGCTTTCTTT.

The chain has TRBV11-3 and TRBJ2-3, with 9 bases that match TRBD1. CDR3 length equals 15 residues. V dropped 4 bases and J dropped 3; count of bases not matched to a gene: 5. Germline V gives CDR1 SGHNT, CDR2 YENEEA. The CDR3 coding sequence is TGTGCCAGCAGCTCACAGACAGGGGGTACAGATACGCAGTATTTT. Its translation is CASSSQTGGTDTQYF.

The chain combines TRBV5-1 with TRBJ2-2, with D perhaps TRBD1 (6 bases). CDR1 SGHRS and CDR2 YFSETQ come from the germline V gene. V lost 1 base and J lost 1, with 8 bases in between. This CDR3 has 15 residues. The CDR3 bases are TGCGCCAGCAGCTTGTTGGGACAGAACACCGGGGAGCTGTTTTTT. This encodes CASSLLGQNTGELFF.

The chain recombines TRBV6-8 with TRBJ1-5, with a possible D match to TRBD1 (5 bases). V lost 6 bases and J lost 6, with 21 bases in between. The CDR3 is 16 residues long. Germline V gene lookup returns CDR1 MNHGY and CDR2 SAAAGT. CDR3 loop: CASRPGGVGAGQPQHF. DNA for the CDR3: TGTGCCAGCAGACCCGGGGGGGTCGGCGCCGGTCAGCCCCAGCATTTT.

This clone has a handful of counts. V usage is TRBV19 and J usage is TRBJ1-3; TRBD1 matches at 8 bases. Germline V gene lookup returns CDR1 LNHDA and CDR2 SQIVND (reference sequence). The CDR3 sequence is 17 residues long. The trim removed 5 bases at V and 0 bases at J, leaving 9 bases unmatched. CDR3 region: CASSPRPGQASGNTIYF. CDR3 DNA: TGTGCCAGTAGTCCGAGACCGGGACAGGCCTCTGGAAACACCATATATTTT.

The table lists this clone with a few counts. The genes are TRBV19 and TRBJ2-5; 11 bases map to TRBD2. This CDR3 comprises 16 residues. Looked up from germline, CDR1 is LNHDA and CDR2 is SQIVND (reference sequence). V trimming: 7 bases; J trimming: 5 bases; junction bases outside the gene matches: 12. The DNA of the CDR3 is TGTGCCAGTAACCCGACTAGCGGGACCAGCTGGGAGACCCAGTACTTC. Translated: CASNPTSGTSWETQYF.

This sequence joins TRBV18 and TRBJ2-1, with D uncertain. The germline gives CDR1 KGHSH, CDR2 LQKENI. Deletions cut 1 base from V and 7 bases from J, with 8 bases between. The CDR3 contains 13 residues. CDR3 DNA sequence: TGTGCCAGCTCACCACTGGAGAGAAATGAGCAGTTCTTC. It encodes CASSPLERNEQFF.

In its sample, this clone ranks as medium-sized (0.01 to 0.1%). The rearrangement joins TRBV11-3 to TRBJ1-5; no reliable D call. The CDR3 has 15 residues. The germline CDR1 and CDR2 sequences are SGHNT and YENEEA. V gave up 5 bases and J gave up 0 bases, with 11 bases separating them. In nucleotides, the CDR3 is TGTGCCAGCAGCCAAGCCAGAAATAGCAATCAGCCCCAGCATTTT. This encodes CASSQARNSNQPQHF.

A single count supports this clone. J is TRBJ1-2 and V is TRBV19; 7 bases map to TRBD1. The CDR3 has 13 amino acids. The V gene's germline CDR1 is LNHDA and CDR2 SQIVND (reference sequence). V gave up 3 bases and J gave up 7 bases; unmatched junction bases: 5. DNA of the CDR3: TGTGCCAGTAGTATCGGTCAGGGGGTTGGCTACACCTTC. Residues: CASSIGQGVGYTF.

This clone was seen only a few times. The genes are TRBV10-3 and TRBJ2-5; 9 bases fit TRBD2. Germline V lookup: CDR1 ENHRY, CDR2 SYGVKD. The CDR3 has 16 amino acids. V shed 0 bases, J shed 7 bases, and the junction held 9 bases outside the gene matches. The CDR3 protein is CAISESSGGRQGTQYF. CDR3 nucleotide sequence: TGTGCCATCAGTGAGTCAAGCGGGGGGCGACAGGGGACCCAGTACTTC.

The rearrangement links TRBV6-7 to TRBJ2-5, with TRBD1 identical over 8 bases. TRBV6-7 carries the ORF label, with uncertain function. The CDR3 has 11 residues. CDR3 in DNA: TGTGGAACCGGGACAGGAGAGACCCAGTACTTC. This translates into CGTGTGETQYF.

The chain uses TRBV14 and TRBJ1-6; D uncertain. Trimming stripped 4 bases from V and 7 bases from J, with 14 bases between. Looked up from germline, CDR1 is SGHDN and CDR2 is FVKESK. The CDR3 extends over 15 amino acids. CDR3 in amino acids: CASSPLREGNSPLHF. The CDR3 region has the DNA TGTGCCAGCAGCCCCCTTCGTGAGGGCAATTCACCCCTCCACTTT. Variable domain in full (rest from reference TRBV14 and TRBJ1-6): EAGVTQFPSHSVIEKGQTVTLRCDPISGHDNLYWYRRVMGKEIKFLLHFVKESKQDESGMPNNRFLAERTGGTYSTLKVQPAELEDSGVYFCASSPLREGNSPLHFGNGTRLTVT.

This chain uses TRBV19 with TRBJ1-2; D ambiguous. Germline V CDR1 and CDR2: LNHDA, SQIVND (reference sequence). Trimming pared 2 bases from V and 8 bases from J, leaving 12 bases between. The CDR3 consists of 13 residues. The CDR3 DNA reads as TGTGCCAGTAGTATACGCCAGAAAGTCGGCTACACCTTC. It codes for CASSIRQKVGYTF.

This clone appeared a few times. This chain connects TRBV6-8 to TRBJ2-5; the D gene could be TRBD1 or TRBD2 (5 bases each). Trimming removed 0 bases from V and 4 bases from J, with 18 bases in between. The CDR3 is made up of 17 amino acids. CDR1 MNHGY and CDR2 SAAAGT come from the germline V gene. CDR3 coding DNA: TGTGCCAGCAGTTACTCCGAGGGGCTAGCTAAACGAGAGACCCAGTACTTC. Its translation: CASSYSEGLAKRETQYF.

This clone was counted a few times. The V call is TRBV23-1, the J call TRBJ2-1; the D gene could be TRBD1 or TRBD2 (6 bases each). TRBV23-1 is given ORF status, its function remaining uncertain. This CDR3 is built from 13 residues. Between the trimmed V and J ends, which lost 6 bases and 10 bases, there was a span of 16 bases. The DNA for the CDR3 is TGCGCCAGCAGCCCCTCGGGGGCAGGCGAGCAGTTCTTC. Its protein product is CASSPSGAGEQFF.

This clone was picked up one time. The CDR3 DNA follows: TGTGCCAGCAGCCAATCTTTGGCCGCCGACCACGAGCAGTACTTC. As protein: CASSQSLAADHEQYF. This chain connects TRBV16 to TRBJ2-7; D not resolved. The germline V gene encodes CDR1 KGHSY and CDR2 FQNENV. Between the trimmed V and J ends, which lost 0 bases and 5 bases, there was a span of 14 bases. This CDR3 is 15 amino acids long.

This sequence joins TRBV19 and TRBJ1-1; possibly TRBD1 for D (6 bases). There are 13 residues in the CDR3. Germline V gene sequence: CDR1 LNHDA, CDR2 SQIVND (reference sequence). The ends were cut back, 7 bases at V and 1 base at J, with 10 bases in the middle. The CDR3 sequence is CASIPQGNTEAFF. In DNA, the CDR3 is TGTGCCAGTATCCCACAGGGGAACACTGAAGCTTTCTTT.

This clone is medium-sized in the sample. V gene TRBV11-3 combines with J gene TRBJ1-1, with 9 bases matching TRBD1. The junction had 10 bases not matched to a gene; V was cut back by 3 bases and J by 5 bases. The germline gives CDR1 SGHNT, CDR2 YENEEA. CDR3 length equals 16 residues. CDR3 residues: CASSLIQGARSTEAFF. The CDR3 nucleotides are TGTGCCAGCAGCTTGATACAGGGGGCGCGCAGTACTGAAGCTTTCTTT. The variable domain in full, completed from reference TRBV11-3 and TRBJ1-1, reads EAGVVQSPRYKIIEKKQPVAFWCNPISGHNTLYWYLQNLGQGPELLIRYENEEAVDDSQLPKDRFSAERLKGVDSTLKIQPAELGDSAVYLCASSLIQGARSTEAFFGQGTRLTVV.

This clone showed up just a few times. The chain couples TRBV30 to TRBJ1-6; D is perhaps TRBD1 (5 bases). The CDR3 totals 14 residues. With 5 bases removed from V and 6 bases from J, the gap between germline ends came to 14 bases. Germline CDR1 reads GTSNPN; CDR2 reads SVGIG (reference sequence). This CDR3 reads CAWGPDSFNSPLHF. DNA for the CDR3: TGTGCCTGGGGACCTGACAGCTTTAATTCACCCCTCCACTTT.

By share, this clone ranks as medium-sized. V is TRBV11-3 and J is TRBJ2-7, with D possibly called TRBD1 or TRBD2 (5 bases each). CDR1 and CDR2 from the germline V gene are SGHNT and YENEEA. Trimming took off 5 bases at V and 0 bases at J, with 11 bases between the two ends. The CDR3 runs 14 residues. Here the CDR3 reads CASSPRGASYEQYF. CDR3 nucleotide sequence: TGTGCCAGCAGCCCCAGAGGGGCCTCCTACGAGCAGTACTTC.

V usage is TRBV12-5 and J usage is TRBJ1-6; no definite D call. CDR1 LGHNT and CDR2 FRNRAP come from the germline V gene. This CDR3 spans 14 amino acids. CDR3 residues: CASMAGFNNSPLHF. The CDR3 region has the DNA TGTGCCAGCATGGCAGGATTTAATAATTCACCCCTCCACTTT.

The chain is built from TRBV25-1 and TRBJ2-1, with D perhaps being TRBD1 or TRBD2 (6 bases each). The CDR3 sequence is 12 residues long. Germline V gene sequence: CDR1 MGHDK, CDR2 SYGVNS. V was shortened by 6 bases and J by 7 bases, with 10 bases between the two germline ends. CDR3 DNA sequence: TGTGCCAGCAGCGGAGGGGGGAATGAGCAGTTCTTC. Translating it yields CASSGGGNEQFF.

This clone was observed a few times. This chain joins TRBV28 and TRBJ1-2, with D perhaps TRBD1 (6 bases). With 5 bases removed from V and 4 bases from J, the gap between germline ends came to 20 bases. Germline V gene lookup returns CDR1 MDHEN and CDR2 SYDVKM. This CDR3 is 16 amino acids long. CDR3 coding DNA: TGTGCCAGCAGTGGGTCAGGGGCCGCCGCGGCCTATGGCTACACCTTC. Its translation: CASSGSGAAAAYGYTF.

This clone was recorded a few times. J is TRBJ2-3 and V is TRBV28; D is ambiguous. Trimming removed 1 base at V and 2 bases at J, with 13 bases between. CDR1 and CDR2 (germline): MDHEN, SYDVKM. This CDR3 spans 16 amino acids. CDR3 amino acids: CASSLSGLGITDTQYF. As DNA, the CDR3 is TGTGCCAGCAGTTTATCCGGGTTGGGGATCACAGATACGCAGTATTTT.